The T cell receptor beta chain under discussion was sequenced for a study of Graves' ophthalmopathy and Graves' hyperthyroidism. Investigators amplified TCR beta CDR3 regions from RNA transcripts. Investigators did first-round RT-PCR with HTBI primers, then second-round multiplex PCR. TCRdb passed the multiplex PCR reads through MiXCR, listing each CDR3 protein once. The table has about 39,000 distinct CDR3 sequences, roughly 50% seen once. From germline, CDR1 is SGHRS and CDR2 YFSETQ. V lost 4 bases and J lost 3; bases outside the gene matches: 9. The CDR3 runs 16 residues. The V call is TRBV5-1, the J call TRBJ2-7, with 11 bases matching TRBD2. The sample comprised peripheral blood. The source is an adult woman with stable Graves' hyperthyroidism. The CDR3 here is CASSGIGTSGFYEQYF. The CDR3 bases are TGCGCCAGCAGCGGAATCGGGACTAGCGGATTCTACGAGCAGTACTTC.